The 4 T cell receptor beta chains given below trace back to one sample, sequenced in a study of T cell repertoires in cytomegalovirus infection. The antigens these receptors bind are not known. TCRdb independently ran MiXCR on the reads; one entry per CDR3 protein. Among approximately 280,000 distinct CDR3 sequences listed, around 20% were seen once. The sample was cultured PBMCs, taken from culture after CMV antigen stimulation. These receptors originate from a human donor in good health (CMV status not recorded). Some clones in this sample may be carry-over from other donors' samples.

The chain employs TRBV27 and TRBJ2-1; 11 bases line up with TRBD2. Trimming took 3 bases from V and 0 from J; bases not matched to a gene: 10. This CDR3 contains 19 residues. CDR1 is MNHEY, CDR2 SMNVEV, per germline (reference sequence). The CDR3 is CASSFPWLAGGSSYNEQFF. The CDR3, as DNA: TGTGCCAGCAGTTTCCCGTGGCTAGCGGGAGGTAGCTCCTACAATGAGCAGTTCTTC.

This clonotype was counted a few times. The gene calls are TRBV6-2 or TRBV6-3 and TRBJ1-2; TRBD1 is a possible D gene (6 bases). The CDR3 loop spans 13 amino acids. CDR1 MNHEY and CDR2 SVGEGT come from the germline V gene. Trimming left V 6 bases short and J 4 bases short, with 12 bases between. The CDR3 DNA reads as TGTGCCAGCAGGAGAGGACAGACCTATGGCTACACCTTC. Translation: CASRRGQTYGYTF.

This clonotype was seen ten or more times. The genes are TRBV12-3 or TRBV12-4 and TRBJ2-2; the D gene is possibly TRBD2 (6 bases). V was clipped by 7 bases and J by 6 bases, with 15 bases between them. This CDR3 is 14 amino acids long. CDR3 coding DNA: TGTGCCAGCATCGAGACTGGGAGGTCCGGGGAGCTGTTTTTT. Protein: CASIETGRSGELFF.

The chain has TRBV12-3 or TRBV12-4 and TRBJ2-3; 8 positions agree with TRBD2. The CDR3 length is 15 residues. V was clipped by 8 bases and J by 2 bases; unmatched bases: 9. The CDR3 DNA is TGTGCCAGCGCCTGGGGACTAGGCAACACAGATACGCAGTATTTT. Its translation is CASAWGLGNTDTQYF.